This T cell receptor beta chain emerged from a study of cytomegalovirus exposure and HLA in healthy donors. Trimming stripped 6 bases from V and 4 bases from J, with 12 bases between. Germline V gene data show CDR1 as MNHEY and CDR2 as SVGAGI. The CDR3 covers 13 residues. This clone was detected only a few times. The target antigen is unknown. PCR was performed using 60 Vbeta and 13 Jbeta primers. Clones were read by immunoSEQ multiplex PCR, and TCRdb kept only the in-frame ones, dropping some. Among some 150,000 clones listed, about four fifths were seen once. Study results and limitations: Clonal expansion was found to be greater in HLA-associated TCR beta chains than in equally common others in a later analysis. Cytomegalovirus-associated status was assigned to about 150 TCR beta chains. Previously analyzed data showed that most TCR beta V segments were productive at a frequency of about 87% or about 30%.

The rearrangement joins TRBV6-5 to TRBJ1-2; no reliable D call. The sequencing input was PBMCs. The TCR comes from a young man in good health and CMV-seronegative. This CDR3 reads CASRESQAYGYTF. In DNA, the CDR3 is TGTGCCAGCAGGGAAAGCCAGGCCTATGGCTACACCTTC.